This T cell receptor (beta chain) comes out of a study of blood T cell repertoires in COVID-19. Study-level information: Samples of COVID-19 (acute and convalescent) were obtained from the United States, Italy and Spain.

This table comes from immunoSEQ multiplex PCR, and its TCRdb copy is limited to in-frame clones, with some not included. Altogether 85,000 to 95,000 clones are present, more than 70% being singletons, with the ten largest covering 20% to 30%. The CDR3 is made up of 14 amino acids. CDR1 and CDR2 from the germline V gene are SGHRS and YFSETQ. V lost 3 bases, J lost 2 bases, and 1 base stayed unmatched. This TCR came from a human donor in a cohort sampled during active COVID-19. Input material: peripheral blood. The chain is built from TRBV5-1 and TRBJ2-1; 8 bases map to TRBD1. The CDR3 spells CASSSQGAYNEQFF. CDR3 DNA: TGCGCCAGCAGCTCACAGGGGGCCTACAATGAGCAGTTCTTC.